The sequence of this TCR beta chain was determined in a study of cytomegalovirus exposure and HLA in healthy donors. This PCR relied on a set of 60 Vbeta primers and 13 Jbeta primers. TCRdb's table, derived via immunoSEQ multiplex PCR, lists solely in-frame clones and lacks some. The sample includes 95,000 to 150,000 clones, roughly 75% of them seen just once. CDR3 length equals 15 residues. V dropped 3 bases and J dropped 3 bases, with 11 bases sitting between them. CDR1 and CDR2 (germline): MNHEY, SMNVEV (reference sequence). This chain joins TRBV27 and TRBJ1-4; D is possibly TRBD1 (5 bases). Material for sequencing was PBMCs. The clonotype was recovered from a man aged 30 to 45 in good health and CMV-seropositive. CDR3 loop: CASSLAGGSNEKLFF. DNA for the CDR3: TGTGCCAGCAGTTTGGCGGGGGGATCTAATGAAAAACTGTTTTTT.